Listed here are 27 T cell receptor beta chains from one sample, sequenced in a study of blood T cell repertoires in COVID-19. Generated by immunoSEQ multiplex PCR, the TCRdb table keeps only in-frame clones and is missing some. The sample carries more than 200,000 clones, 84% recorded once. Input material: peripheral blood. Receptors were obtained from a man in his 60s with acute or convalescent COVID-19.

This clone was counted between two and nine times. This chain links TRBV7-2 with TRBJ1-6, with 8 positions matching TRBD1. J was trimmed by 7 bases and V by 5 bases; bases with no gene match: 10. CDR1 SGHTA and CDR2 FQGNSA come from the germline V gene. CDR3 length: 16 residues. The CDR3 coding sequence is TGTGCCAGCAGCGCGGACAGGGTGGCGGGCAATTCACCCCTCCACTTT. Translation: CASSADRVAGNSPLHF.

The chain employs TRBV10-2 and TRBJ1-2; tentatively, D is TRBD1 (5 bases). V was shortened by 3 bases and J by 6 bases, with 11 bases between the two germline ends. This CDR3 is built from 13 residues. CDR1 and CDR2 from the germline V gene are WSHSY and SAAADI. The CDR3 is CASSDMGGHGYTF. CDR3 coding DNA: TGCGCCAGCAGTGATATGGGGGGTCATGGCTACACCTTC.

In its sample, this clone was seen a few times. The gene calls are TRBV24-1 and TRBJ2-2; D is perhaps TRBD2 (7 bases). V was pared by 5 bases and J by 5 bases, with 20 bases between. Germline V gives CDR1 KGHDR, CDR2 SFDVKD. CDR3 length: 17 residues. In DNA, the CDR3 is TGTGCCACCAGTGTGGCCCCGGGGGGCGCAGATACCGGGGAGCTGTTTTTT. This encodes CATSVAPGGADTGELFF.

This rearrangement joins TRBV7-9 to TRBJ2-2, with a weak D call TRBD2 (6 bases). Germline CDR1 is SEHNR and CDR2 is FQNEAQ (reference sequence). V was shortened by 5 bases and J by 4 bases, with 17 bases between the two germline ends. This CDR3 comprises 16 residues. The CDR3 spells CASSEFAGFPTGELFF. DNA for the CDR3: TGTGCCAGCAGCGAATTTGCGGGATTCCCCACCGGGGAGCTGTTTTTT.

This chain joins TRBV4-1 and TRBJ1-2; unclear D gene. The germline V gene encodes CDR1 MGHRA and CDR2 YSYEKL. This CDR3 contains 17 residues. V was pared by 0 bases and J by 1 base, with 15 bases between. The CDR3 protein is CASSQDTGYWSNYGYTF. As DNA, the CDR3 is TGCGCCAGCAGCCAAGATACTGGTTATTGGAGTAACTATGGCTACACCTTC.

The CDR3 sequence: CASSHTWGVRNEKLFF. DNA for the CDR3: TGTGCCAGCAGCCACACATGGGGGGTGAGAAATGAAAAACTGTTTTTT. The V and J genes are TRBV11-2 and TRBJ1-4, with a possible D match to TRBD1 (5 bases). This CDR3 is built from 16 residues. Between the trimmed V and J ends, which lost 5 bases and 5 bases, there was a span of 18 bases. Germline V CDR1 and CDR2: SGHAT, FQNNGV.

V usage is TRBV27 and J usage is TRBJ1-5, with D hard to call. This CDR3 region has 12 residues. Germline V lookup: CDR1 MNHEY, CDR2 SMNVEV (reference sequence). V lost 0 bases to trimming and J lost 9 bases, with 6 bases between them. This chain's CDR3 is CASSLSLRPQHF. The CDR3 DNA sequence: TGTGCCAGCAGTTTATCCCTCCGGCCCCAGCATTTT.

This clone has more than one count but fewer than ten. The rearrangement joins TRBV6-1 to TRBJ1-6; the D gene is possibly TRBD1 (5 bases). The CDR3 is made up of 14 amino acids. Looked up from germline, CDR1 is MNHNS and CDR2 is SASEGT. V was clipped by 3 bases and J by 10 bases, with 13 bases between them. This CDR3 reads CASSDGRVGSPLHF. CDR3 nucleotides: TGTGCCAGCAGTGACGGCAGGGTTGGATCACCCCTCCACTTT.

DNA of the CDR3: TGTGCCAGCAGTCCCAGCGGGGGAAAGAACACTGAAGCTTTCTTT. This translates into CASSPSGGKNTEAFF. The genes are TRBV2 and TRBJ1-1; possibly TRBD1 for D (5 bases). V was cut by 5 bases and J by 1 base, with 14 bases left in between. CDR3 length: 15 residues. In germline, CDR1 is SNHLY, CDR2 FYNNEI.

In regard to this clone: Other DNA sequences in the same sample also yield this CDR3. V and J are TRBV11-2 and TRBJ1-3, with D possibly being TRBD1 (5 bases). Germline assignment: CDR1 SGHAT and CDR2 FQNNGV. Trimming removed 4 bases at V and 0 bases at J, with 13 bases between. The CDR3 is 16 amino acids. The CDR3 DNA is TGTGCCAGCAGCTCAGGGCTGTTAAGCTCTGGAAACACCATATATTTT. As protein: CASSSGLLSSGNTIYF.

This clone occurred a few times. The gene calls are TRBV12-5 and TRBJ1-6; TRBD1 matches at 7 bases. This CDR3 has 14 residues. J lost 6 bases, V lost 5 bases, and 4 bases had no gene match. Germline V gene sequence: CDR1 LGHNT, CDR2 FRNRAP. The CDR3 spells CASGQQGTNSPLHF. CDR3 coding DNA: TGTGCTAGTGGTCAACAGGGGACTAATTCACCCCTCCACTTT.

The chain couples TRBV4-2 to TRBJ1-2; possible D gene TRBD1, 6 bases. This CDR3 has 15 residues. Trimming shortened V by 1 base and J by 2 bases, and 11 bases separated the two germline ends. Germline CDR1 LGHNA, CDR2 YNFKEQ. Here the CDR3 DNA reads TGTGCCAGCAGCCAAGGGTGGACAGAGAACTATGGCTACACCTTC. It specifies CASSQGWTENYGYTF.

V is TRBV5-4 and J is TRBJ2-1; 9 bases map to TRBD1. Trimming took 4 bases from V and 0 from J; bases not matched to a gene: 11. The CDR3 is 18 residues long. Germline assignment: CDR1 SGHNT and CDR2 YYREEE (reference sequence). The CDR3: CASSRDRVYFSSYNEQFF. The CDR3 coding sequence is TGTGCCAGCAGCCGGGACAGGGTATATTTTAGCTCCTACAATGAGCAGTTCTTC.

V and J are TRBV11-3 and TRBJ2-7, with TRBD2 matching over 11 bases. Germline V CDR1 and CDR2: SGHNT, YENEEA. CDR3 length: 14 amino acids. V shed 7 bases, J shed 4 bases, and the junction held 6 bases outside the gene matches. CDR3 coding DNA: TGTGCCAGCATTTCTAGCGGGGGGAGATACGAGCAGTACTTC. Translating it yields CASISSGGRYEQYF.

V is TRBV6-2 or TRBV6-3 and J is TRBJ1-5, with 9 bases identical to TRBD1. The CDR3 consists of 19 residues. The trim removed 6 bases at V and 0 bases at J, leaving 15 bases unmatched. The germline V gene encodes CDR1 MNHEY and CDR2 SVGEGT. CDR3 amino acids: CASSDRDRENFYSNQPQHF. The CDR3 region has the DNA TGTGCCAGCAGCGACCGGGACAGGGAAAATTTCTATAGCAATCAGCCCCAGCATTTT.

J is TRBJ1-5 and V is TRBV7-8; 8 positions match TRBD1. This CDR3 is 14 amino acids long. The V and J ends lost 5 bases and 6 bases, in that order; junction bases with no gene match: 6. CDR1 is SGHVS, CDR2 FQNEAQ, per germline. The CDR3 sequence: CASSGQGGFQPQHF. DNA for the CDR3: TGTGCCAGCAGCGGACAGGGTGGTTTTCAGCCCCAGCATTTT.

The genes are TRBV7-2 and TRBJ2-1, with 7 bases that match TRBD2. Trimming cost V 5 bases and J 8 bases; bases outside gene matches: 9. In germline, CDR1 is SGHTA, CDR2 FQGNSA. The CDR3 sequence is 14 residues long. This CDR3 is CASSTQRGGDEQFF. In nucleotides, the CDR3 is TGTGCCAGCAGCACCCAGCGGGGAGGGGATGAGCAGTTCTTC.

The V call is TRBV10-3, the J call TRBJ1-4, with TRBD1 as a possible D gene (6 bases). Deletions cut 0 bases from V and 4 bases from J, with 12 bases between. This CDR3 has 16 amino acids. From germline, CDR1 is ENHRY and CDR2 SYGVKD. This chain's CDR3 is CAISESTGQNNEKLFF. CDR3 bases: TGTGCCATCAGTGAGTCGACAGGACAGAATAATGAAAAACTGTTTTTT.

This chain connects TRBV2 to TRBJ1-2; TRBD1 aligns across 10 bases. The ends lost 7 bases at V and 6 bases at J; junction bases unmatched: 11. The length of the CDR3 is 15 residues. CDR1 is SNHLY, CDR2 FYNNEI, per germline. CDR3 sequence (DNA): TGTGCCAGCACCCGATCTGGGACAGGGGCAAATGGCTACACCTTC. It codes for CASTRSGTGANGYTF.

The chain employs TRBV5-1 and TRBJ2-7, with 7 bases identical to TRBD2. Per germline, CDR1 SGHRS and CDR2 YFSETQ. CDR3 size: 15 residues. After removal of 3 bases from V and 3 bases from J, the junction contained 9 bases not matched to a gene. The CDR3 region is CASSSLSGPYYEQYF. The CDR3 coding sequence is TGCGCCAGCAGCTCTCTTAGCGGGCCATACTACGAGCAGTACTTC.

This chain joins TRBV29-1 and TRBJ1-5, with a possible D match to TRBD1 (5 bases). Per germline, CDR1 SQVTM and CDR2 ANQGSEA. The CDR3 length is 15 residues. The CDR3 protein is CNLFRAGYGNQPQHF. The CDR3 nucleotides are TGCAACCTGTTCCGGGCAGGGTATGGCAATCAGCCCCAGCATTTT.

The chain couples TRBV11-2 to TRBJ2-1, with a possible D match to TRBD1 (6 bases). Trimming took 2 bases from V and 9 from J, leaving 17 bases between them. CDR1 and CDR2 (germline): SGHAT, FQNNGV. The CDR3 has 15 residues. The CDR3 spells CASSLKADPRGEQFF. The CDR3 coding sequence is TGTGCCAGCAGCTTAAAAGCGGACCCCAGGGGTGAGCAGTTCTTC.

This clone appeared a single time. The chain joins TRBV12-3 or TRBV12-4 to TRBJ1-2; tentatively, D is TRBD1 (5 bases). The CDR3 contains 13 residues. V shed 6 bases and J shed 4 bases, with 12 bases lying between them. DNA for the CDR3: TGTGCCAGCAGACCGGACATAGCCTATGGCTACACCTTC. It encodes CASRPDIAYGYTF.

The CDR3 sequence: CASSPTVEAFF. DNA of the CDR3: TGTGCCAGCAGCCCTACAGTGGAAGCTTTCTTT. The V and J genes are TRBV11-2 and TRBJ1-1; D is undetermined. Germline V gene lookup returns CDR1 SGHAT and CDR2 FQNNGV. Trimming took off 5 bases at V and 8 bases at J, with 9 bases between the two ends. This CDR3 has 11 amino acids.

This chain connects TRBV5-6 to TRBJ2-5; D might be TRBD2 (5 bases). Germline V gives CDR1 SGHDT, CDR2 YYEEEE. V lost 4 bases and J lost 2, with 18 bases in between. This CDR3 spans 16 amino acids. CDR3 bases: TGTGCCAGCAGCCTAGGACCGGGCGGGCATCAAGAGACCCAGTACTTC. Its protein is CASSLGPGGHQETQYF.

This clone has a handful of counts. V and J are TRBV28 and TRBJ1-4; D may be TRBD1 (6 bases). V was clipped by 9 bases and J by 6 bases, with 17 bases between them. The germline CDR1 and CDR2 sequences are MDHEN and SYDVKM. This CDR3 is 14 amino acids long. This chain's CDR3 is CASVGQGFYEKLFF. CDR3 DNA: TGTGCCAGTGTCGGCCAGGGGTTTTATGAAAAACTGTTTTTT.

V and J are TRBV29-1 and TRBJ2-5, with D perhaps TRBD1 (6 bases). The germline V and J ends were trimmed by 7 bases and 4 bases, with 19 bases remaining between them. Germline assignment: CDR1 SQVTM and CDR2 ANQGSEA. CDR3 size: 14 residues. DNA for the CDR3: TGCAGCGCCCGAAGGGGGATTTCGGGAGAGACCCAGTACTTC. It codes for CSARRGISGETQYF. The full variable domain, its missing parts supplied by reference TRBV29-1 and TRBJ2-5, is SAVISQKPSRDICQRGTSLTIQCQVDSQVTMMFWYRQQPGQSLTLIATANQGSEATYESGFVIDKFPISRPNLTFSTLTVSNMSPEDSSIYLCSARRGISGETQYFGPGTRLLVL.